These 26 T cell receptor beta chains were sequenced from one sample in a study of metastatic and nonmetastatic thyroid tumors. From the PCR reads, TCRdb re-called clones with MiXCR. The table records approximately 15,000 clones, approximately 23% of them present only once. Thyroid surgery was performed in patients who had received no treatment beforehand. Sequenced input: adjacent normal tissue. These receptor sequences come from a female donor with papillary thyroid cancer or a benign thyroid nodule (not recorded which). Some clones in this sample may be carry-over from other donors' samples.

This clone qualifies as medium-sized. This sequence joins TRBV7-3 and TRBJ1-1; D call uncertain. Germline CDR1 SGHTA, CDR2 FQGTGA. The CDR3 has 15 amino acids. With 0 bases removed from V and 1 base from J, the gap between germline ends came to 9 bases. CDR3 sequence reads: CASSLTRGSNTEAFF. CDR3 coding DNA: TGTGCCAGCAGCTTAACGCGGGGTTCGAACACTGAAGCTTTCTTT.

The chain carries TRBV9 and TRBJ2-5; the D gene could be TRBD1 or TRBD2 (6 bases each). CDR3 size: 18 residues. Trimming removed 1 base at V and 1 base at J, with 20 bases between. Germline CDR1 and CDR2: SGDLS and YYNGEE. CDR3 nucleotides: TGTGCCAGCAGCGTATACGTTGTGGGGGGCCGGTTCCAAGAGACCCAGTACTTC. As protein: CASSVYVVGGRFQETQYF.

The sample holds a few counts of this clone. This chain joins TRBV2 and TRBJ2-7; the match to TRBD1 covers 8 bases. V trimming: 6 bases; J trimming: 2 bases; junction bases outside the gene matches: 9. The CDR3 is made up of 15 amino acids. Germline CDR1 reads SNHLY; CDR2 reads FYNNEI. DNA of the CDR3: TGTGCCAGCAGGGTGGACAGGGAAAACCCCTACGAGCAGTACTTC. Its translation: CASRVDRENPYEQYF.

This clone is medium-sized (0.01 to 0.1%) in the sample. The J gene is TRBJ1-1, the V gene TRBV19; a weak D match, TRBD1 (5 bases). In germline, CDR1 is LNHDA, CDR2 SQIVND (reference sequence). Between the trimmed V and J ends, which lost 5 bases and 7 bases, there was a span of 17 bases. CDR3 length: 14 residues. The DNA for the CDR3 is TGTGCCAGTAGTCCGACCGGGACTCCTCGTGAAGCTTTCTTT. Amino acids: CASSPTGTPREAFF.

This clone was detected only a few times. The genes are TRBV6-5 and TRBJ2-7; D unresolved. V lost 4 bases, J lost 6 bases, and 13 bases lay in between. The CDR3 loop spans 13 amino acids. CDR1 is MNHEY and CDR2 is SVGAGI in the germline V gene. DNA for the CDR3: TGTGCCAGCAGTTCTACAAAACAGAGCGAGCAGTACTTC. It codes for CASSSTKQSEQYF.

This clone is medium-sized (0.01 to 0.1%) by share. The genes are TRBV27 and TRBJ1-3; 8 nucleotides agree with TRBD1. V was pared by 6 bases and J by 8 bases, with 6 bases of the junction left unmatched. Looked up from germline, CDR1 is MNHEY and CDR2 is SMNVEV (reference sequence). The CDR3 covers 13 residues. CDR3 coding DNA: TGTGCCAGCAGAGCGACAGGGGAGCACACCATATATTTT. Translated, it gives CASRATGEHTIYF.

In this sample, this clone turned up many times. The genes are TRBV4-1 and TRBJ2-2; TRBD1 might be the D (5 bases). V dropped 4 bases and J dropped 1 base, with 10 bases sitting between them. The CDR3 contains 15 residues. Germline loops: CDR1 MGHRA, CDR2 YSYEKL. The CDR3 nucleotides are TGCGCCAGCAGCCCTTTAACAGGGAACACCGGGGAGCTGTTTTTT. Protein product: CASSPLTGNTGELFF.

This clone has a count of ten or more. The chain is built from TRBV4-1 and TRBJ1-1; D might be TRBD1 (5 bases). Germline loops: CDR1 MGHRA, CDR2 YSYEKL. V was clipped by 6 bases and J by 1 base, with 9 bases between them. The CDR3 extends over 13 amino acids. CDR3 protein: CASRVQENTEAFF. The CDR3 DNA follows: TGCGCCAGCAGAGTACAGGAGAACACTGAAGCTTTCTTT.

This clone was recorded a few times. CDR3 amino acids: CASSSGSGVGVAFF. CDR3 DNA sequence: TGTGCCAGCAGCTCAGGGAGCGGGGTCGGTGTAGCTTTCTTT. The chain has TRBV7-2 and TRBJ1-1; D perhaps matches TRBD1 (5 bases). Looked up from germline, CDR1 is SGHTA and CDR2 is FQGNSA. CDR3 length: 14 amino acids. V was shortened by 4 bases and J by 10 bases, with 19 bases between the two germline ends.

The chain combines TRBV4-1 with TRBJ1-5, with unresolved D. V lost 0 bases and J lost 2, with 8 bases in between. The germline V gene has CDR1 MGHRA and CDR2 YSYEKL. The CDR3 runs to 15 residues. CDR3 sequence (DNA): TGCGCCAGCAGCCAAGAAGGGAGTGGCAATCAGCCCCAGCATTTT. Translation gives CASSQEGSGNQPQHF.

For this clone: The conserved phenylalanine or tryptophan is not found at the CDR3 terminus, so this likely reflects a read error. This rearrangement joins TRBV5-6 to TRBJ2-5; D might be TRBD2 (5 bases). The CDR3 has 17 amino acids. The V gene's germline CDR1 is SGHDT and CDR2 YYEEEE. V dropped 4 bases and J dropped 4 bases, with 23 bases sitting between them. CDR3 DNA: TGTGCCAGCAGCGATACTCTCCGAATAGCCCGGGGAGAGACCCAGTACCTC. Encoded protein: CASSDTLRIARGETQYL.

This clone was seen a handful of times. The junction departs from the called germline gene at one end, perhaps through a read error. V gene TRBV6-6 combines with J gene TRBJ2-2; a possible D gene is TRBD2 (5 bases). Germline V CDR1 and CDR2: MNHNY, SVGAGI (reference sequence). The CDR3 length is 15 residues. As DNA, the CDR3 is TGTGCCAGCAGTTATTCCTGGACTGATACCGGGGATCTGTTTTTT. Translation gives CASSYSWTDTGDLFF.

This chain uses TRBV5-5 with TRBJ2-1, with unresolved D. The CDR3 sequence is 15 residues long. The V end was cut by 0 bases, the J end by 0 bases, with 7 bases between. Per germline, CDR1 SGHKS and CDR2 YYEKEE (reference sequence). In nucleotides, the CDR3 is TGTGCCAGCAGCTTGGCCTTAAGCTCCTACAATGAGCAGTTCTTC. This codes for CASSLALSSYNEQFF.

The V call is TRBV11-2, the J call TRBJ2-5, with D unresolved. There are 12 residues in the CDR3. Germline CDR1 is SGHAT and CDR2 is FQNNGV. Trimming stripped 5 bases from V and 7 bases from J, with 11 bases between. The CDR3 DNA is TGTGCCAGCAGCCCACCTGGTTGGACCCAGTACTTC. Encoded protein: CASSPPGWTQYF. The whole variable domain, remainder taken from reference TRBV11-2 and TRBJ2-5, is EAGVAQSPRYKIIEKRQSVAFWCNPISGHATLYWYQQILGQGPKLLIQFQNNGVVDDSQLPKDRFSAERLKGVDSTLKIQPAKLEDSAVYLCASSPPGWTQYFGPGTRLLVL.

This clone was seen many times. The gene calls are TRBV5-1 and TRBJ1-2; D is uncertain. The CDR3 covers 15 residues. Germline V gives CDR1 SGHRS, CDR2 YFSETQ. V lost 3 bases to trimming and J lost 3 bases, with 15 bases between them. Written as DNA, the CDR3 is TGCGCCAGCAGCTCCCCAGGCTTCGGGGACTATGGCTACACCTTC. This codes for CASSSPGFGDYGYTF.

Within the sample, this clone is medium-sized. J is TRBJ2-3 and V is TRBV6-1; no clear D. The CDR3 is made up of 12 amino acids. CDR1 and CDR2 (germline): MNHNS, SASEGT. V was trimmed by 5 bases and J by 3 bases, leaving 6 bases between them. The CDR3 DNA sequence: TGTGCCAGCAGTAGCCAGACAGATACGCAGTATTTT. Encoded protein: CASSSQTDTQYF.

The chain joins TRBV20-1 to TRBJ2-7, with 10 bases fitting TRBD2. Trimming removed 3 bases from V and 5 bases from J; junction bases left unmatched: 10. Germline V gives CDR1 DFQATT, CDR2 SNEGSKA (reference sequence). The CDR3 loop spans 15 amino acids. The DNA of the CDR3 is TGCAGTGCTAGGTCTTGTAGCGGGAGGATCGACGAGCAGTACTTC. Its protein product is CSARSCSGRIDEQYF.

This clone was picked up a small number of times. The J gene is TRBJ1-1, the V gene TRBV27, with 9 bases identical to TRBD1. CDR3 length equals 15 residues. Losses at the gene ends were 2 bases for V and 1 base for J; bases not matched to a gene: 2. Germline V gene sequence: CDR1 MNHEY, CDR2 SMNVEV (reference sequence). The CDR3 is CASSLPGQGNTEAFF. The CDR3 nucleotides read TGTGCCAGCAGTTTACCGGGACAGGGGAACACTGAAGCTTTCTTT.

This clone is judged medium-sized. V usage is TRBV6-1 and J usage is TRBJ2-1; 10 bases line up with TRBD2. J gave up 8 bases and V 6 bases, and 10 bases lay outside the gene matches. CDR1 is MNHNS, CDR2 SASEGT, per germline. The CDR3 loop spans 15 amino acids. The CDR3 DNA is TGTGCCAGCAGCCGTACTAGCGGGATTAACTATGAGCAGTTCTTC. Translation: CASSRTSGINYEQFF.

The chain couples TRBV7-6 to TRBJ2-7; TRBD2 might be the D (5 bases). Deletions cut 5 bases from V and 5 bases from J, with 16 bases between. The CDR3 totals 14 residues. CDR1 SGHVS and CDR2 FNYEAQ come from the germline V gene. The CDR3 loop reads CASSLPGGLDEQYF. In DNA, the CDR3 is TGTGCCAGCAGCCTACCGGGCGGGCTTGACGAGCAGTACTTC.

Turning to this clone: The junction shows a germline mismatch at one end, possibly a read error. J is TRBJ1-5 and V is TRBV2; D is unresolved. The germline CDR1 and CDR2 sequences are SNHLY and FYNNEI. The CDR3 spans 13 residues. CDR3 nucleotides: TGCGCCATCCGCGCGGACGGCAATCAGCCCCAGCATTTT. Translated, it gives CAIRADGNQPQHF.

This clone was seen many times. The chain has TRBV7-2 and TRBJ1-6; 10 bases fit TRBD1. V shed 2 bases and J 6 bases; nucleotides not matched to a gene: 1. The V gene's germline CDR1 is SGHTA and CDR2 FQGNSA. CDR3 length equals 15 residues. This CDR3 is CASSLRTGGNSPLHF. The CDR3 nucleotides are TGTGCCAGCAGCTTAAGGACAGGGGGTAATTCACCCCTCCACTTT.

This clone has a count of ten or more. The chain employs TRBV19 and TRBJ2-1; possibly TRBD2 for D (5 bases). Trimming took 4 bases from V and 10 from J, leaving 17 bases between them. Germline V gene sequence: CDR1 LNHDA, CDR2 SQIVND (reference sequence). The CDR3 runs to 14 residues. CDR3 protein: CASSTALGRREQFF. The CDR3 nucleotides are TGTGCCAGTAGTACAGCACTAGGGCGGCGGGAGCAGTTCTTC. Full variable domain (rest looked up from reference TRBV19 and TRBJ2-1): DGGITQSPKYLFRKEGQNVTLSCEQNLNHDAMYWYRQDPGQGLRLIYYSQIVNDFQKGDIAEGYSVSREKKESFPLTVTSAQKNPTAFYLCASSTALGRREQFFGPGTRLTVL.

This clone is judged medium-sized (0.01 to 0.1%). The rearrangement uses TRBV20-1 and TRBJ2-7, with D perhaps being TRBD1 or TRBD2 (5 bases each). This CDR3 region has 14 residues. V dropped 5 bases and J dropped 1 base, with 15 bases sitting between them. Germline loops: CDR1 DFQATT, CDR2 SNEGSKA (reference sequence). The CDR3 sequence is CSADSGTGSYEQYF. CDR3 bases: TGCAGTGCTGATTCCGGGACGGGTTCCTACGAGCAGTACTTC.

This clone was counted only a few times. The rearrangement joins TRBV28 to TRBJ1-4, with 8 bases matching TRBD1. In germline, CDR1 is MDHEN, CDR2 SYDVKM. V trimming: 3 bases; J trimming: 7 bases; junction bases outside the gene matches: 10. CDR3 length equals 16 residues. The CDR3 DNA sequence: TGTGCCAGCAGTTTTTGGGGAGGACAGGGTAGTGAAAAACTGTTTTTT. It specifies CASSFWGGQGSEKLFF.

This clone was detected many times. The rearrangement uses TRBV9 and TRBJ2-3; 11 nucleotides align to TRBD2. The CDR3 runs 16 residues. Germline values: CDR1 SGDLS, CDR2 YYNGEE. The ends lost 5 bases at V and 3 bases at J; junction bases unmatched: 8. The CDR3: CASSHSGRALTDTQYF. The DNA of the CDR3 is TGTGCCAGCAGTCATAGCGGGAGGGCCCTTACAGATACGCAGTATTTT. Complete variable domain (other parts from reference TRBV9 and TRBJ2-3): DSGVTQTPKHLITATGQRVTLRCSPRSGDLSVYWYQQSLDQGLQFLIQYYNGEERAKGNILERFSAQQFPDLHSELNLSSLELGDSALYFCASSHSGRALTDTQYFGPGTRLTVL.